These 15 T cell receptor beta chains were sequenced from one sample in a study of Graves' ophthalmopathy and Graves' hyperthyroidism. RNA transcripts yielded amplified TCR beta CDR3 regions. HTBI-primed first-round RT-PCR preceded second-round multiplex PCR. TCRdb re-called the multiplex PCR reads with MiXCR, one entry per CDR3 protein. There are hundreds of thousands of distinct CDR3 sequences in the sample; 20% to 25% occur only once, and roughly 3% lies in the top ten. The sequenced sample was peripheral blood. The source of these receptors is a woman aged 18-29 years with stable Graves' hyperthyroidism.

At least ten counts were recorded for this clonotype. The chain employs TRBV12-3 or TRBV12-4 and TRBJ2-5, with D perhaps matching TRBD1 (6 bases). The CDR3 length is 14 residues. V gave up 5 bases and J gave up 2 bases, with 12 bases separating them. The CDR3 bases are TGTGCCAGCAGTAAAGACAGGAGGCAAGAGACCCAGTACTTC. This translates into CASSKDRRQETQYF.

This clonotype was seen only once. CDR3 nucleotide sequence: TGTGCCAGCAGCCTTTTTGGCTTCTCTGGAAACACCATATATTTT. Translating gives CASSLFGFSGNTIYF. The rearrangement uses TRBV12-3 or TRBV12-4 and TRBJ1-3; D gene uncertain. Deletions cut 6 bases from V and 0 bases from J, with 12 bases between. The CDR3 has 15 amino acids.

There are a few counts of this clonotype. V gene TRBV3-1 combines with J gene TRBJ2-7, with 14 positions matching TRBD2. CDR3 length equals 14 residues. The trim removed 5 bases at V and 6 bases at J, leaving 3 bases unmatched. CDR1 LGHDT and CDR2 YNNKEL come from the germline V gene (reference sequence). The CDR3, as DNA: TGTGCCAGCAGCTATGGACTAGCGGGAGGCGAGCAGTACTTC. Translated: CASSYGLAGGEQYF.

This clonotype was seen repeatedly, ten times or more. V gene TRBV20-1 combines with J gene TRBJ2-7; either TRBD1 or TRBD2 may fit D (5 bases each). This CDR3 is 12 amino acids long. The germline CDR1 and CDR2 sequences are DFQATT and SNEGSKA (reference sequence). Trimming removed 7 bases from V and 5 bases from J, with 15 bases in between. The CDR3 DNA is TGCAGTGGCTTTACCGGGGCCAACGAGCAGTACTTC. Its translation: CSGFTGANEQYF.

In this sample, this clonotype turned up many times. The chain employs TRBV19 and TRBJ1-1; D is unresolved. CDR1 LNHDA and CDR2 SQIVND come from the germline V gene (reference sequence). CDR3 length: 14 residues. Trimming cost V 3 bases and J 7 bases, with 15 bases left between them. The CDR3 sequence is CASSIGPAAGEAFF. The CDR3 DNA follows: TGTGCCAGTAGTATTGGACCAGCCGCGGGTGAAGCTTTCTTT. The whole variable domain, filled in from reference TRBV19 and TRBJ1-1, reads DGGITQSPKYLFRKEGQNVTLSCEQNLNHDAMYWYRQDPGQGLRLIYYSQIVNDFQKGDIAEGYSVSREKKESFPLTVTSAQKNPTAFYLCASSIGPAAGEAFFGQGTRLTVV.

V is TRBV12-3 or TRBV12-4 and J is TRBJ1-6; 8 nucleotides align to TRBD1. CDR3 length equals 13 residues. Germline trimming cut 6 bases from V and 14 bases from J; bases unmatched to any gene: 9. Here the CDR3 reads CASSRTGSQTLHF. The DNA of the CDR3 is TGTGCCAGCAGCAGGACAGGGTCGCAAACCCTCCACTTT.

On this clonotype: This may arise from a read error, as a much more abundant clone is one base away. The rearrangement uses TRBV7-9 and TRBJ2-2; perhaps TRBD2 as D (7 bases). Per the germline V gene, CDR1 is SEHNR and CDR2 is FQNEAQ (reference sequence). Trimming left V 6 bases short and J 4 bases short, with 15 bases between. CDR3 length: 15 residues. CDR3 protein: CASSNGGPGTGELFF. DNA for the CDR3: TGTGCCAGCAGTAACGGGGGGCCAGGCACCGGGGAGCTGTTTTTT.

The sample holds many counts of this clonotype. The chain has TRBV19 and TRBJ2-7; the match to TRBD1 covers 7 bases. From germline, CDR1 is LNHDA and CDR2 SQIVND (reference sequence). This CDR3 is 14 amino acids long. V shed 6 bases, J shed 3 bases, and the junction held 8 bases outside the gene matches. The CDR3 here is CASSTVRDSYEQYF. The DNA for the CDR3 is TGTGCCAGTAGCACAGTCCGGGACAGCTACGAGCAGTACTTC.

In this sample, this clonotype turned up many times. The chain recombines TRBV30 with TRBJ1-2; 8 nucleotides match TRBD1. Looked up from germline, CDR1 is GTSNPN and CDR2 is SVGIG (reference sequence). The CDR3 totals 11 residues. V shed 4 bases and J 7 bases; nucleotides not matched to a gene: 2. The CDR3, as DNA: TGTGCCTGGACAGGGGGCCTTGGCTACACCTTC. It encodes CAWTGGLGYTF.

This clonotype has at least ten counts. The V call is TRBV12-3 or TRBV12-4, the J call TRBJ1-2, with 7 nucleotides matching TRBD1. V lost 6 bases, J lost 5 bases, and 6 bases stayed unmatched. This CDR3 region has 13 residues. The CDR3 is CASRSDRVYGYTF. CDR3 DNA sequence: TGTGCCAGCAGGTCCGACAGGGTGTATGGCTACACCTTC.

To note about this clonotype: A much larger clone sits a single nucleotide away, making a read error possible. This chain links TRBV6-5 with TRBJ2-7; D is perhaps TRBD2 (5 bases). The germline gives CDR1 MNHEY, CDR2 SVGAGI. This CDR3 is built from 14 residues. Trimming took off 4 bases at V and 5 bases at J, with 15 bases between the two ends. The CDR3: CASSFGNFGNEQYV. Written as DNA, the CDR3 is TGTGCCAGCAGTTTCGGGAACTTCGGGAACGAGCAGTACGTC.

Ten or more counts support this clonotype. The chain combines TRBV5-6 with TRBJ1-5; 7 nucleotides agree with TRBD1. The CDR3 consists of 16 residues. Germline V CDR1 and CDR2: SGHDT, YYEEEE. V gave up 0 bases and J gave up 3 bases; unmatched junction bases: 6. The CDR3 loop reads CASSLAGQEINQPQHF. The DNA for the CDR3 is TGTGCCAGCAGCTTGGCCGGACAGGAGATCAATCAGCCCCAGCATTTT.

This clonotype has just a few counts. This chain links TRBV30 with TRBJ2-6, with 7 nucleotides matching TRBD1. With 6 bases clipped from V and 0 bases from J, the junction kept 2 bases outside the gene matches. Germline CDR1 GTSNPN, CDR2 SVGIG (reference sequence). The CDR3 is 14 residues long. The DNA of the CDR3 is TGTGCCTGTGCAGGGGGCTCTGGGGCCAACGTCCTGACTTTC. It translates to CACAGGSGANVLTF.

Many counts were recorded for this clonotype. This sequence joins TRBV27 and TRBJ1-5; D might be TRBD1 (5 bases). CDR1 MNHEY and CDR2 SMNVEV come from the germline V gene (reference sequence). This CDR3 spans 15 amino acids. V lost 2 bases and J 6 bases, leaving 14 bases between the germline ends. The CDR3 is CASSLGTGTAQPQHF. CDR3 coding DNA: TGTGCCAGCAGTTTAGGAACCGGGACTGCTCAGCCCCAGCATTTT.

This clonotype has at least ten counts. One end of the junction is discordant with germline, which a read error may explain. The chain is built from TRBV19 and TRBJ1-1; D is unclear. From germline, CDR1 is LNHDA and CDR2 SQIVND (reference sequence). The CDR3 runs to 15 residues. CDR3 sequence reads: CASGIWIGLGTEAFF. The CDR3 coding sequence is TGTGCCAGTGGTATTTGGATAGGGTTGGGCACTGAAGCTTTCTTT.